Below, 24 T cell receptor beta chains from the same sample are listed, as sequenced in a study of CD8+ T cells in alopecia areata. Extracted RNA was reverse transcribed into cDNA, the sequencing template. Measured with immunoSEQ multiplex PCR; TCRdb has only the in-frame clones, and not every one. The sample records more than 95,000 clones, roughly two fifths being singletons. Sequencing used CD4+ T cells sorted from blood. Every receptor here comes from a human donor with alopecia areata.

The V gene is TRBV7-2, the J gene TRBJ1-4; 7 nucleotides align to TRBD1. Per germline, CDR1 SGHTA and CDR2 FQGNSA. V trimming: 3 bases; J trimming: 5 bases; junction bases outside the gene matches: 6. The CDR3 spans 15 residues. The CDR3 nucleotides read TGTGCCAGCAGCTTGCCAGGGGGGGAGAATGAAAAACTGTTTTTT. It yields the protein CASSLPGGENEKLFF.

This clone was observed a few times. V usage is TRBV29-1 and J usage is TRBJ1-1; TRBD1 is a possible D gene (5 bases). The V gene's germline CDR1 is SQVTM and CDR2 ANQGSEA. V gave up 4 bases and J gave up 0 bases, with 9 bases separating them. The CDR3 contains 13 residues. This chain's CDR3 is CSVVAGMNTEAFF. The CDR3 region has the DNA TGCAGCGTTGTTGCAGGGATGAACACTGAAGCTTTCTTT. The complete variable domain, with remaining parts taken from reference TRBV29-1 and TRBJ1-1, reads SAVISQKPSRDICQRGTSLTIQCQVDSQVTMMFWYRQQPGQSLTLIATANQGSEATYESGFVIDKFPISRPNLTFSTLTVSNMSPEDSSIYLCSVVAGMNTEAFFGQGTRLTVV.

This clone was seen more than once but under ten times. This chain connects TRBV11-2 to TRBJ2-5, with D unresolved. Germline CDR1 SGHAT, CDR2 FQNNGV. The CDR3 runs 15 residues. V was pared by 1 base and J by 2 bases, with 11 bases between. CDR3 DNA: TGTGCCAGCAGCTTAGGCGGCGGATTACAAGAGACCCAGTACTTC. Protein product: CASSLGGGLQETQYF.

V usage is TRBV7-9 and J usage is TRBJ2-1, with TRBD2 matching 7 bases. The CDR3 has 12 residues. V shed 8 bases and J 5 bases; nucleotides not matched to a gene: 3. Germline-derived CDR1 and CDR2 are SEHNR and FQNEAQ (reference sequence). The CDR3 DNA sequence: TGTGCCAGCGTCCGGGGGGACAATGAGCAGTTCTTC. Translation: CASVRGDNEQFF.

The chain is built from TRBV5-1 and TRBJ1-2; D not certain. Trimming stripped 2 bases from V and 5 bases from J, with 7 bases between. Germline V gene data show CDR1 as SGHRS and CDR2 as YFSETQ. The CDR3 consists of 12 residues. CDR3 sequence (DNA): TGCGCCAGCAGCTTAGGAGGGTATGGCTACACCTTC. It codes for CASSLGGYGYTF.

This clone was seen a few times. J is TRBJ2-5 and V is TRBV7-9, with no clear D. The germline V and J ends were trimmed by 2 bases and 4 bases, with 5 bases remaining between them. The CDR3 totals 12 residues. Germline CDR1 is SEHNR and CDR2 is FQNEAQ (reference sequence). The CDR3 nucleotides are TGTGCCAGCAGCTTAATTTCAGAGACCCAGTACTTC. Its protein product is CASSLISETQYF.

This clone was seen more than once but under ten times. V is TRBV28 and J is TRBJ2-7; tentative D call: TRBD1 (7 bases). The ends were cut back, 2 bases at V and 5 bases at J, with 13 bases in the middle. There are 14 residues in the CDR3. Per germline, CDR1 MDHEN and CDR2 SYDVKM. CDR3 region: CASSLIQGRNEQYF. The CDR3 coding sequence is TGTGCCAGCAGTTTAATACAGGGGAGGAACGAGCAGTACTTC.

This sequence joins TRBV7-9 and TRBJ2-4, with D possibly TRBD2 on 5 matching bases. Between the trimmed V and J ends, which lost 1 base and 8 bases, there was a span of 12 bases. Germline V gives CDR1 SEHNR, CDR2 FQNEAQ (reference sequence). There are 14 residues in the CDR3. The CDR3 nucleotides are TGTGCCAGCAGCTTAGTAGGGCGGGTAGACATTCAGTACTTC. Translating it yields CASSLVGRVDIQYF.

The V call is TRBV30, the J call TRBJ1-6; D ambiguous. This CDR3 has 14 amino acids. Germline CDR1 is GTSNPN and CDR2 is SVGIG (reference sequence). The V end was cut by 2 bases, the J end by 9 bases, with 14 bases between. CDR3 DNA sequence: TGTGCCTGGAGTATTGGGCAGTTTGCTTCACCCCTCCACTTT. Translation gives CAWSIGQFASPLHF.

This clone was seen more than once but under ten times. The chain joins TRBV7-9 to TRBJ2-7; 13 nucleotides align to TRBD2. The ends lost 5 bases at V and 2 bases at J; junction bases unmatched: 6. The CDR3 covers 16 residues. The V gene's germline CDR1 is SEHNR and CDR2 FQNEAQ (reference sequence). The CDR3 region is CASSLRTSGSTYEQYF. DNA of the CDR3: TGTGCCAGCAGCCTCAGGACTAGCGGGAGCACCTACGAGCAGTACTTC.

The V and J genes are TRBV6-1 and TRBJ1-5; TRBD1 is a possible D gene (5 bases). Looked up from germline, CDR1 is MNHNS and CDR2 is SASEGT. The CDR3 length is 14 residues. V gave up 8 bases and J gave up 2 bases, with 13 bases separating them. CDR3: CASHSAGGNQPQHF. DNA for the CDR3: TGTGCCAGCCATTCAGCGGGGGGCAATCAGCCCCAGCATTTT.

This clone occurred a few times. The rearrangement links TRBV30 to TRBJ1-5; D is unclear. The V gene's germline CDR1 is GTSNPN and CDR2 SVGIG (reference sequence). V shed 2 bases and J shed 4 bases, with 6 bases lying between them. This CDR3 is 12 amino acids long. The chain's CDR3 is CAWSLSNQPQHF. The CDR3 DNA follows: TGTGCCTGGAGTTTAAGTAATCAGCCCCAGCATTTT.

CDR3 in amino acids: CAWVVGGGNGYTF. The CDR3, as DNA: TGTGCCTGGGTAGTAGGAGGAGGAAATGGCTACACCTTC. This chain uses TRBV30 with TRBJ1-2; D ambiguous. The ends were cut back, 5 bases at V and 6 bases at J, with 16 bases in the middle. The CDR3 totals 13 residues. Germline V CDR1 and CDR2: GTSNPN, SVGIG (reference sequence).

This sequence joins TRBV2 and TRBJ2-5, with D possibly TRBD2 on 5 matching bases. CDR3 size: 14 residues. Trimming took 6 bases from V and 2 from J, leaving 13 bases between them. CDR1 SNHLY and CDR2 FYNNEI come from the germline V gene. The CDR3 reads CASSLQRRQETQYF. CDR3 DNA: TGTGCCAGCAGCCTTCAGCGGAGGCAAGAGACCCAGTACTTC.

The CDR3 region has the DNA TGTGCCAGCAGCTGGACCACAGGGAAGAGGCAAGAGACCCAGTACTTC. Amino acid sequence: CASSWTTGKRQETQYF. The chain recombines TRBV7-9 with TRBJ2-5; a possible D gene is TRBD1 (6 bases). The germline V gene has CDR1 SEHNR and CDR2 FQNEAQ (reference sequence). The germline V and J ends were trimmed by 4 bases and 2 bases, with 17 bases remaining between them. This CDR3 has 16 residues.

DNA of the CDR3: TGCGCCAGCAGCCAAGATTTTGGGAGTTTCCAAGAGACCCAGTACTTC. It yields the protein CASSQDFGSFQETQYF. The chain combines TRBV4-3 with TRBJ2-5, with D tentatively TRBD2 (5 bases). V lost 0 bases to trimming and J lost 1 base, with 12 bases between them. The germline V gene has CDR1 LGHNA and CDR2 YSLEER. CDR3 length equals 16 residues.

The chain links TRBV6-5 to TRBJ2-1, with TRBD2 identical over 8 bases. The ends lost 8 bases at V and 6 bases at J; junction bases unmatched: 3. Germline V gene lookup returns CDR1 MNHEY and CDR2 SVGAGI. The CDR3 length is 12 residues. The CDR3 DNA is TGTGCCAGCTCGGGAGGGCCCAATGAGCAGTTCTTC. This encodes CASSGGPNEQFF.

This clone was observed a handful of times. The CDR3 DNA sequence: TGTGCCAGTAGTATATCAGGACCCCGGAGCTCCTACAATGAGCAGTTCTTC. Protein product: CASSISGPRSSYNEQFF. The V gene is TRBV19, the J gene TRBJ2-1; D uncertain. Germline V gene lookup returns CDR1 LNHDA and CDR2 SQIVND (reference sequence). The CDR3 loop spans 17 amino acids. V lost 2 bases, J lost 0 bases, and 14 bases lay in between.

The rearrangement joins TRBV29-1 to TRBJ2-5; 8 nucleotides align to TRBD2. Germline CDR1 and CDR2: SQVTM and ANQGSEA. J lost 0 bases, V lost 5 bases, and 5 bases had no gene match. The CDR3 is 14 residues long. CDR3 DNA sequence: TGCAGCGTTCCGGGGGGGCCGTACCAAGAGACCCAGTACTTC. As protein: CSVPGGPYQETQYF.

This clone has only one observation. The rearrangement joins TRBV29-1 to TRBJ2-1; 8 bases fit TRBD2. Per germline, CDR1 SQVTM and CDR2 ANQGSEA. This CDR3 contains 18 residues. The CDR3 nucleotides read TGCAGTGCGAGTGGACTAGCCAAATTCGAACTTCTCGGGGATGAGCAGTTCTTC. Protein sequence: CSASGLAKFELLGDEQFF.

A few counts support this clone. The rearrangement joins TRBV7-2 to TRBJ2-5, with a possible D match to TRBD2 (5 bases). This CDR3 has 14 residues. Germline V gives CDR1 SGHTA, CDR2 FQGNSA. V lost 5 bases, J lost 3 bases, and 13 bases lay in between. The CDR3 spells CASSLGLLKETQYF. The CDR3 coding sequence is TGTGCCAGCAGCCTCGGACTGCTGAAAGAGACCCAGTACTTC.

The rearrangement uses TRBV5-1 and TRBJ2-7, with 7 bases aligning to TRBD1. CDR3 size: 14 residues. Looked up from germline, CDR1 is SGHRS and CDR2 is YFSETQ. The V and J ends lost 3 bases and 6 bases, in that order; junction bases with no gene match: 9. The chain's CDR3 is CASSSEQTGSEQYF. In nucleotides, the CDR3 is TGCGCCAGCAGCTCCGAACAGACAGGGAGCGAGCAGTACTTC.

The rearrangement joins TRBV6-4 to TRBJ2-5; the match to TRBD1 covers 7 bases. Germline CDR1 MRHNA, CDR2 SNTAGT. Germline trimming cut 7 bases from V and 7 bases from J; bases unmatched to any gene: 15. This CDR3 is built from 15 residues. The CDR3: CASTPGQRNRGTQYF. The DNA of the CDR3 is TGTGCCAGCACCCCGGGACAGCGCAATCGTGGGACCCAGTACTTC.

This clone was found a few times. This chain uses TRBV28 with TRBJ2-4, with unresolved D. CDR1 and CDR2 (germline): MDHEN, SYDVKM. V was trimmed by 6 bases and J by 6 bases, leaving 12 bases between them. CDR3 length: 13 residues. The CDR3 DNA reads as TGTGCCAGCAGACCCTATTCAGGAAACATTCAGTACTTC. It encodes CASRPYSGNIQYF.